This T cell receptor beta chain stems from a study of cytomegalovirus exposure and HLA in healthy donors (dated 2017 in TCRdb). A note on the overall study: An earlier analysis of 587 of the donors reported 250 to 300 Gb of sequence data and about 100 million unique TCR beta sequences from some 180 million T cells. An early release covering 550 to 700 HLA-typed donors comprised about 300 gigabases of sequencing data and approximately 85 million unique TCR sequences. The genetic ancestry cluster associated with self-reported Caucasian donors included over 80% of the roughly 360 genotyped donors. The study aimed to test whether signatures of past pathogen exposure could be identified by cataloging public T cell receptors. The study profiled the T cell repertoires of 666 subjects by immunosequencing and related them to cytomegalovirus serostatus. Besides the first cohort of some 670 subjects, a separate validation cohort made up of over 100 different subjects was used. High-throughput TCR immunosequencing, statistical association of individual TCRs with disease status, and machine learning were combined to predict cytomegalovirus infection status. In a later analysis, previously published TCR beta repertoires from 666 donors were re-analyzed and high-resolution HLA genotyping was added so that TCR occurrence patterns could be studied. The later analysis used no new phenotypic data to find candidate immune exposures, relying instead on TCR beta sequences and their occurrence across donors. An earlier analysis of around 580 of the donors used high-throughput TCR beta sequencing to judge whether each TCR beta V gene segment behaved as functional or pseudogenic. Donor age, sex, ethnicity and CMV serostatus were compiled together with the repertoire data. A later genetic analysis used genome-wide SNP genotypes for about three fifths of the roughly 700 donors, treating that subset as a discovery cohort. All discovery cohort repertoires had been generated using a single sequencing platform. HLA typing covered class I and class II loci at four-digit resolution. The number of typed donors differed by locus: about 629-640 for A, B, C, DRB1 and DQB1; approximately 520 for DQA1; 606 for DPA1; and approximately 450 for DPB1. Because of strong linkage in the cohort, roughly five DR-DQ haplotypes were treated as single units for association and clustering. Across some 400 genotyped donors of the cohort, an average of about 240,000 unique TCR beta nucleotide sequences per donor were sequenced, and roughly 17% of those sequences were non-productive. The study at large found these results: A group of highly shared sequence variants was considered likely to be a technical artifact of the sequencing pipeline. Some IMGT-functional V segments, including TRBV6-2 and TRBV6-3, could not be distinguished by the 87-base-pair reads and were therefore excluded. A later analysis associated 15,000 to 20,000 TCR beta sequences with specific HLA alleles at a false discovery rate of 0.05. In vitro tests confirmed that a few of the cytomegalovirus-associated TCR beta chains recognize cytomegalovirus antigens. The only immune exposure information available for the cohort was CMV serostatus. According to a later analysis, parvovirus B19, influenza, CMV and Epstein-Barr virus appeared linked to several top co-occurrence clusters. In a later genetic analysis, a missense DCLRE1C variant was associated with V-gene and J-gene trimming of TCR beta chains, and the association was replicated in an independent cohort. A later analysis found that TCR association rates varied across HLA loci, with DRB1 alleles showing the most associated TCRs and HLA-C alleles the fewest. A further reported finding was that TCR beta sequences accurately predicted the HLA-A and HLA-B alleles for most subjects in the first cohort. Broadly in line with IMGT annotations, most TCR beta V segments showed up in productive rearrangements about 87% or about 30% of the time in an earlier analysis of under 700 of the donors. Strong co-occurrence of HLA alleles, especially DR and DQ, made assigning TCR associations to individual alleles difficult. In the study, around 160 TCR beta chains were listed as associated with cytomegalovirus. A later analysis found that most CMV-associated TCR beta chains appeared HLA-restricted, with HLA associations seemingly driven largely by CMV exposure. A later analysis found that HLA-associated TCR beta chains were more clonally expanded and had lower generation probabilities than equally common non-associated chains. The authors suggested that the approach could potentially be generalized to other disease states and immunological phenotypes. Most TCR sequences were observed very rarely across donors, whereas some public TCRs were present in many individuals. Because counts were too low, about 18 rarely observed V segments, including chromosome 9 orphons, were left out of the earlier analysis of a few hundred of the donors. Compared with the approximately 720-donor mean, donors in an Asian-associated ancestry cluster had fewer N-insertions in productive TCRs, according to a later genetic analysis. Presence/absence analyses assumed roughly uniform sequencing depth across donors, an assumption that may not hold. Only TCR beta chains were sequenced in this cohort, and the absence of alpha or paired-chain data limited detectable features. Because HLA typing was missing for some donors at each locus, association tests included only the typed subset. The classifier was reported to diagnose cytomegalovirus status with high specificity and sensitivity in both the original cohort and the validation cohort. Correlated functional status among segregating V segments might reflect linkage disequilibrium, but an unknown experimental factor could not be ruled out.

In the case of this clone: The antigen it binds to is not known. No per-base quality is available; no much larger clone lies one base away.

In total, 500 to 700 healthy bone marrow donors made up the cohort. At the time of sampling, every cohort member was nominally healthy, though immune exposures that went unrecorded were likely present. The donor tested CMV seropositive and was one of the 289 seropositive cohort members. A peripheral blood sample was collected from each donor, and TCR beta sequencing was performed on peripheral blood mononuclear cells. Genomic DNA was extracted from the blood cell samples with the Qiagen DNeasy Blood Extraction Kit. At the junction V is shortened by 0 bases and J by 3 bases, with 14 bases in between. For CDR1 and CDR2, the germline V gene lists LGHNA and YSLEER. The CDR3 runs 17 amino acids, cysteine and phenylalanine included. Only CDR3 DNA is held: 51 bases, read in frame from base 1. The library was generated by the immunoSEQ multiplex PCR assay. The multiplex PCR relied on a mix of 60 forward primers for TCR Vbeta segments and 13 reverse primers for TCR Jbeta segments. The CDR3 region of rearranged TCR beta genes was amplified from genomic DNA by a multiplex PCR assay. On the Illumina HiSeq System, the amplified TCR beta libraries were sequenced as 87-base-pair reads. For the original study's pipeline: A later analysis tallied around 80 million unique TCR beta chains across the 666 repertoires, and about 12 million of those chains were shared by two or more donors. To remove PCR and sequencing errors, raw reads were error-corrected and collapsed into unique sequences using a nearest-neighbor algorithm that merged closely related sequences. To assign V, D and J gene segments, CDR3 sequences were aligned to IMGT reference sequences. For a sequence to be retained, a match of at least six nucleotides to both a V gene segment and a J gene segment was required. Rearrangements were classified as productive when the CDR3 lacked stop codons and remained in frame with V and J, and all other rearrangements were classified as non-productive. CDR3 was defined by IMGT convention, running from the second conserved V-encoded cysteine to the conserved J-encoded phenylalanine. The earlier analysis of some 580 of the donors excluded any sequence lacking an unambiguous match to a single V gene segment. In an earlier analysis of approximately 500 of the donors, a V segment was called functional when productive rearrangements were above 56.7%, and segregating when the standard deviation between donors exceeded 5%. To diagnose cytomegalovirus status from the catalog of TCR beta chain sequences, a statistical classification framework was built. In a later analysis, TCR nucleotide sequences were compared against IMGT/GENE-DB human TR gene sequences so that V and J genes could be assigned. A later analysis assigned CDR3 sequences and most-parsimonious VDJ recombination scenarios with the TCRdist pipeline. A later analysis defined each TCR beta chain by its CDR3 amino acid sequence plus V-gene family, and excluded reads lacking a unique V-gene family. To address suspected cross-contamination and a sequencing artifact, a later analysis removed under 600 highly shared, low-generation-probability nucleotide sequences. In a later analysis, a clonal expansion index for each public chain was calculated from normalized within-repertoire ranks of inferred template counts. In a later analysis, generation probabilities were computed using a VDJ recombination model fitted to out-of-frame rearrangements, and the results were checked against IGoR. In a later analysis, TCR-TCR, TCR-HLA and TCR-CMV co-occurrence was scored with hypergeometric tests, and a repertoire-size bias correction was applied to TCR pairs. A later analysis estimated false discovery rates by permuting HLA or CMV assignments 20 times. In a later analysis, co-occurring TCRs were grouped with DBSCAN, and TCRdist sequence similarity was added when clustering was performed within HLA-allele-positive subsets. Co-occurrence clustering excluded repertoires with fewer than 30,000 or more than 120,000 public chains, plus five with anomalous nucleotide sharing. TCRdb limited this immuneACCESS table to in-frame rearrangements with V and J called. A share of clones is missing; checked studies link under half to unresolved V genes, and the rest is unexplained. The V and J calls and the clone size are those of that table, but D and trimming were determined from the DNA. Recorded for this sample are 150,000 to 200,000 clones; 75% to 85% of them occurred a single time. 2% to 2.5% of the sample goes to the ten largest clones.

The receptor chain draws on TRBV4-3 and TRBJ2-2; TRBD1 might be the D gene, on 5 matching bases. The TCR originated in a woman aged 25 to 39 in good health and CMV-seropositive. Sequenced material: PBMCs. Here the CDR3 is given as CASSQDPPGLYTGELFF. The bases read TGCGCCAGCAGCCAAGATCCCCCAGGGCTTTACACCGGGGAGCTGTTTTTT.